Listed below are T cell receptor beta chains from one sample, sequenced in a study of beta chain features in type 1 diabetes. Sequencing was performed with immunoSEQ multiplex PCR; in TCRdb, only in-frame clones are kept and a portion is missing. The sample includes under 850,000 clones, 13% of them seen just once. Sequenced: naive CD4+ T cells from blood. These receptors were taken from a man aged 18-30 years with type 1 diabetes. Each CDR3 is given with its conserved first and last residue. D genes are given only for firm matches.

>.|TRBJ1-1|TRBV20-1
CSARGPEGAFF
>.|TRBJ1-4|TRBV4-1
CASSQLTNEKLFF
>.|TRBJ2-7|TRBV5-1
CASSLLTGTHEQYF
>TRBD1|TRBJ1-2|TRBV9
CASSAGQGRGYGYTF
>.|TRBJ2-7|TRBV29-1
CSGTGQQNYEQYF
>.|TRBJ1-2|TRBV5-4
CASSPVYGYTF
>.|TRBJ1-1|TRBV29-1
CSVGGVAGSSFF
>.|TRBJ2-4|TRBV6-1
CASSEARDIQYF
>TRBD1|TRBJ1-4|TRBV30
CAWRRQGAPLATNEKLFF
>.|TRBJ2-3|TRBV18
CASSPRVSTDTQYF
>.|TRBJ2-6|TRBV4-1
CASSQMAHVSGANVLTF
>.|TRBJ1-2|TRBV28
CASSTDYGYTF
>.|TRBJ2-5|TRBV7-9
CASSLSGPETQYF
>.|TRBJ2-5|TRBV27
CASRPGNQETQYF
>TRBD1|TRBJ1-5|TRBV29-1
CSVGSGGQPQHF
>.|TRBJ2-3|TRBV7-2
CASTRTAPQYF
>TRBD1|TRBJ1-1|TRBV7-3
CASSPGGTEAFF
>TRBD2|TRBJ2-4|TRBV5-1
CASSPGGLAKNIQYF
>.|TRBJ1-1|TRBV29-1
CSASNTEAFF
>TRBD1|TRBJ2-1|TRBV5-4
CASSLAGQGARNEQFF
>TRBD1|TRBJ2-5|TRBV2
CASKRDRGRETQYF
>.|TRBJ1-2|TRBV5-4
CASSPLSANYGYTF
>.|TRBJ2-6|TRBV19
CASSIRQGTSGANVLTF
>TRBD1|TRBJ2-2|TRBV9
CASSVQGANTGELFF
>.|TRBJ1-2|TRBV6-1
CASNQRGNDYGYTF
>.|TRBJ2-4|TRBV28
CASRASDKNIQYF
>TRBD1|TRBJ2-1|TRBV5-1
CASSFADRVHNEQFF
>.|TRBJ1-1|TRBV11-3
CASSWTGNTEAFF
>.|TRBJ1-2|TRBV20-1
CSGSYYGYTF
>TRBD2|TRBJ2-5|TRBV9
CASSPGTSGGFTQETQYF
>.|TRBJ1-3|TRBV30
CAWIGGTGNTIYF
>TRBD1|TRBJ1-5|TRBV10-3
CASMDRENQPQHF
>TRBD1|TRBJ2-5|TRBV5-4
CASSSQGAGETQYF
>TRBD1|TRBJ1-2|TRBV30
CAWSGGTGTGYTF
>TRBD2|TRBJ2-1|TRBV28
CASSIAGESSYNEQFF
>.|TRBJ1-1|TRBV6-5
CASSYSSQGYEAFF
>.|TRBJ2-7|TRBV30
CAWSVSTYEQYF
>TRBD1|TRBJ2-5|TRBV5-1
CASSPDRLQETQYF
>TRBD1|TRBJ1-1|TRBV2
CATQGQGAWTEAFF
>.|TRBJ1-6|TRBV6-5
CASSDSPYNSPLHF
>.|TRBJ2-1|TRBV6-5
CASSTGIYNEQFF
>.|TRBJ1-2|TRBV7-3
CASSPGPQHYGYTF
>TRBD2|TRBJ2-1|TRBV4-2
CASSQRLAGGNNEQFF
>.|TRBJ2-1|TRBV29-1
CSVEPRAGTSYEQFF
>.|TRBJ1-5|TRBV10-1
CASSVDSGGHQPQHF
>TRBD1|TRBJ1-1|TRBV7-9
CASSLVPGQGPEAFF
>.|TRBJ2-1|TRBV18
CASSHRGGKMNNEQFF
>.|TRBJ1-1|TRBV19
CASSIFGEGTEAFF
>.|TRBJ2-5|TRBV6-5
CASSGGQETQYF
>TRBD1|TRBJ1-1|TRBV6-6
CASSTSDRGNTEAFF
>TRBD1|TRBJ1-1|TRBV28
CASSQGGMGTEAFF
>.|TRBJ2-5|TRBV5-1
CASSYDLYQETQYF
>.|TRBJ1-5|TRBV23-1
CASSQSRSYSNQPQHF
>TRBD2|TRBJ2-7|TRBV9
CASSATSGGTPGEQYF
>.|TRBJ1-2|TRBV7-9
CASSFGPDRDYGYTF
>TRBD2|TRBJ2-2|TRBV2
CASRSRTSGGTGELFF
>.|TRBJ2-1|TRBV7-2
CASSSGVSDEQFF
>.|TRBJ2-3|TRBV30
CAWNRRPDTQYF